This is a list of T cell receptor beta chains from one sample in a study of T cell repertoires in cytomegalovirus infection. From the reads, TCRdb called clonotypes with MiXCR, one entry per CDR3 protein. The sample yields around 170,000 distinct CDR3 sequences, around 15% seen once. The specimen sequenced was PBMCs. The receptors shown here come from a human donor in good health (CMV status not recorded). Some clones in this sample may be carry-over from other donors' samples. Both conserved end residues are part of each CDR3. The D gene is left open where the match is weak. The listing skips clone size in some rows; elsewhere it reads once, few, many or a size class.

j_call v_call d_call clone_size cdr3_nt cdr3_aa
TRBJ2-2 TRBV4-3 - many TGCGCCAGCGCCAGGAGTAGCGTTGGCGGGGAGCTGTTTTTT CASARSSVGGELFF
TRBJ2-6 TRBV28 - - TGTGCCAGCAGTGTCATCAGGGTCAATGGGGCCAACGTCCTGACTTTC CASSVIRVNGANVLTF
TRBJ2-7 TRBV2 - - TGTGCCAGCATGGGCGGAACCTACGAGCAGTACTTC CASMGGTYEQYF
TRBJ2-1 TRBV20-1 TRBD2 - TGCAGTGCTAGAGCGGCGACTAGCGGGGGGTACAATGAGCAGTTCTTC CSARAATSGGYNEQFF
TRBJ1-1 TRBV12-3/TRBV12-4 - many TGTGCCAGCAGTTTAGCAGGGGAAAGGAATGCTTTCTTT CASSLAGERNAFF
TRBJ2-7 TRBV6-5 - - TGTGCCAGCAGTTACCCAGGGAACGAGCAGTACTTC CASSYPGNEQYF
TRBJ2-7 TRBV29-1 TRBD1 - TGCAGCGTTGAAGACCCCGAACAGGGGACAACCTACGAGCAGTACTTC CSVEDPEQGTTYEQYF
TRBJ2-7 TRBV19 - - TGTGCCAGTAGTATGGGCTACGAGCAGTACTTC CASSMGYEQYF
TRBJ2-1 TRBV6-1 TRBD2 many TGTGCCAGCAGTGGTAGCGGGAGCCTATTTTACAATGAGCAGTTCTTC CASSGSGSLFYNEQFF
TRBJ2-5 TRBV2 TRBD2 - TGTGCCAGCTCGAACCCGGCAGACATCGGGCTAGCGGGACCGTACCAAGAGACCCAGTACTTC CASSNPADIGLAGPYQETQYF